This T cell receptor (beta chain) was observed in a study of blood T cell repertoires in COVID-19. This CDR3 has 14 residues. CDR1 is MGHRA, CDR2 YSYEKL, per germline. V was clipped by 0 bases and J by 7 bases; unmatched bases: 3. Those enrolled, adults aged about 18 to 89 years, came from about two dozen US areas. Grouping used clinical history reported by participants in a survey and questionnaire. Cohort 3 donors were reported recovered after two negative PCRs, clearance, or symptom resolution. How the authors handled the data: The authors estimated nucleated cell counts from reference gene primer amplification. Using immunoSEQ multiplex PCR, the repertoire was profiled, and TCRdb retains in-frame clones only, with some absent. D and trimming come from the DNA, and the V and J calls and clone size come from that table. Of 300,000 to 400,000 clones in the sample, more than 75% were seen once.

The sequenced sample consisted of PBMCs or T cells enriched from blood (not recorded which). V gene TRBV4-1 combines with J gene TRBJ1-5; 7 positions agree with TRBD1. This receptor was identified in a man in his sixties who had recovered from COVID-19. The CDR3 is CASSQETGAQPQHF. The CDR3 nucleotides read TGCGCCAGCAGCCAAGAAACAGGGGCCCAGCCCCAGCATTTT.